This is a list of T cell receptor beta chains from one sample in a study of blood T cell repertoires in COVID-19. Assay used: immunoSEQ multiplex PCR; TCRdb lists only in-frame clones, some missing. This table holds 200,000 to 300,000 clones, 75% to 85% found once. The source material was peripheral blood. The receptors here all came from a human donor in a cohort sampled during active COVID-19. The CDR3 runs from the conserved cysteine through the conserved F or W. Fields, in order: CDR3 length, J gene, clone size, V gene, CDR3 protein. Only some rows state a clone size, as once, few, many or a class for expanded clones.

len: 15; j_gene: TRBJ2-1; abundance: -; v_gene: TRBV7-4; CDR3aa: CASSLGGLGPCEQFF
len: 15; j_gene: TRBJ2-1; abundance: -; v_gene: TRBV28; CDR3aa: CASSFREGRENEQFF
len: 15; j_gene: TRBJ2-3; abundance: -; v_gene: TRBV5-8; CDR3aa: CASSLLAGPTDTQYF
len: 15; j_gene: TRBJ1-2; abundance: -; v_gene: TRBV6-5; CDR3aa: CASRPTGEVGYGYTF
len: 14; j_gene: TRBJ2-1; abundance: -; v_gene: TRBV18; CDR3aa: CASSPGQGVNEQFF
len: 14; j_gene: TRBJ2-7; abundance: -; v_gene: TRBV11-2; CDR3aa: CASSLDWSSYEQYF
len: 19; j_gene: TRBJ2-6; abundance: -; v_gene: TRBV4-2; CDR3aa: CASSQEDSRVFSGANVLTF
len: 16; j_gene: TRBJ1-2; abundance: -; v_gene: TRBV14; CDR3aa: CASSQDRTGGFYGYTF
len: 14; j_gene: TRBJ1-1; abundance: -; v_gene: TRBV2; CDR3aa: CASSENWGGTEAFF
len: 15; j_gene: TRBJ2-7; abundance: -; v_gene: TRBV6-5; CDR3aa: CASSRADRGSYEQYF
len: 13; j_gene: TRBJ2-7; abundance: -; v_gene: TRBV28; CDR3aa: CASSLLQGYEQYF
len: 14; j_gene: TRBJ1-3; abundance: -; v_gene: TRBV9; CDR3aa: CASSPRGVGDTIYF
len: 12; j_gene: TRBJ1-5; abundance: once; v_gene: TRBV19; CDR3aa: CASRRAGQPQHF
len: 17; j_gene: TRBJ2-2; abundance: -; v_gene: TRBV30; CDR3aa: CAWSRDGLAGGSGELFF
len: 13; j_gene: TRBJ2-3; abundance: -; v_gene: TRBV19; CDR3aa: CASSTIQSDTQYF
len: 13; j_gene: TRBJ1-1; abundance: -; v_gene: TRBV12-3/TRBV12-4; CDR3aa: CASSLRQNTEAFF
len: 14; j_gene: TRBJ1-5; abundance: -; v_gene: TRBV18; CDR3aa: CASSLTGMFQPQHF
len: 15; j_gene: TRBJ2-5; abundance: -; v_gene: TRBV6-1; CDR3aa: CASSEILGARETQYF
len: 14; j_gene: TRBJ1-1; abundance: few; v_gene: TRBV6-5; CDR3aa: CASSYSQGLTEAFF
len: 14; j_gene: TRBJ1-4; abundance: -; v_gene: TRBV10-3; CDR3aa: CAISRQGGSEKLFF
len: 13; j_gene: TRBJ2-1; abundance: -; v_gene: TRBV24-1; CDR3aa: CATSEGGYNEQFF
len: 17; j_gene: TRBJ2-7; abundance: -; v_gene: TRBV3-1/TRBV3-2; CDR3aa: CASSQGDQRPSSYEQYF
len: 15; j_gene: TRBJ2-2; abundance: -; v_gene: TRBV6-5; CDR3aa: CASINREGITGELFF
len: 16; j_gene: TRBJ2-3; abundance: -; v_gene: TRBV5-4; CDR3aa: CASSTKEEVVPDTQYF
len: 13; j_gene: TRBJ2-5; abundance: -; v_gene: TRBV11-2; CDR3aa: CASRSIAGETQYF
len: 15; j_gene: TRBJ2-5; abundance: -; v_gene: TRBV24-1; CDR3aa: CATSDPTGGGETQYF
len: 17; j_gene: TRBJ2-5; abundance: -; v_gene: TRBV4-1; CDR3aa: CASSQDSWRARQETQYF
len: 18; j_gene: TRBJ2-7; abundance: few; v_gene: TRBV19; CDR3aa: CASKVVAGGPDRSYEQYF
len: 16; j_gene: TRBJ1-1; abundance: -; v_gene: TRBV5-8; CDR3aa: CASSRKGQGRSTEAFF
len: 13; j_gene: TRBJ1-2; abundance: -; v_gene: TRBV19; CDR3aa: CASTRDRGPGYTF
len: 15; j_gene: TRBJ2-3; abundance: -; v_gene: TRBV5-6; CDR3aa: CASSLVSGPTDTQYF
len: 14; j_gene: TRBJ1-4; abundance: -; v_gene: TRBV29-1; CDR3aa: CSATVEGRNEKLFF
len: 15; j_gene: TRBJ1-5; abundance: many; v_gene: TRBV19; CDR3aa: CASSIGSTGNQPQHF
len: 14; j_gene: TRBJ2-5; abundance: -; v_gene: TRBV5-1; CDR3aa: CASSYGQGEETQYF
len: 12; j_gene: TRBJ1-1; abundance: -; v_gene: TRBV10-2; CDR3aa: CATQGVGTEAFF
len: 13; j_gene: TRBJ1-1; abundance: -; v_gene: TRBV5-1; CDR3aa: CASSLEMRTEAFF
len: 14; j_gene: TRBJ2-7; abundance: -; v_gene: TRBV6-5; CDR3aa: CASSSPGSNYEQYF
len: 18; j_gene: TRBJ2-1; abundance: few; v_gene: TRBV6-2/TRBV6-3; CDR3aa: CASSYLVGGLAVYNEQFF
len: 20; j_gene: TRBJ2-1; abundance: -; v_gene: TRBV5-8; CDR3aa: CASSLTGTSGSRSHYNEQFF
len: 14; j_gene: TRBJ2-3; abundance: -; v_gene: TRBV11-2; CDR3aa: CASSLVAHTDTQYF
len: 15; j_gene: TRBJ1-3; abundance: -; v_gene: TRBV28; CDR3aa: CASRDSPTSGNTIYF
len: 13; j_gene: TRBJ1-1; abundance: -; v_gene: TRBV5-4; CDR3aa: CASSPVGGAEAFF
len: 14; j_gene: TRBJ2-1; abundance: -; v_gene: TRBV5-4; CDR3aa: CASSGAGGPYEQFF
len: 15; j_gene: TRBJ1-6; abundance: -; v_gene: TRBV3-1/TRBV3-2; CDR3aa: CASSQSTRYNSPLHF
len: 12; j_gene: TRBJ2-5; abundance: -; v_gene: TRBV5-1; CDR3aa: CASRRDQETQYF
len: 13; j_gene: TRBJ2-7; abundance: -; v_gene: TRBV29-1; CDR3aa: CSVDGQGAGEQYF
len: 15; j_gene: TRBJ2-6; abundance: -; v_gene: TRBV15; CDR3aa: CAPSKGGTGANVLTF
len: 12; j_gene: TRBJ2-7; abundance: -; v_gene: TRBV5-4; CDR3aa: CASSLTTDERYF
len: 14; j_gene: TRBJ1-5; abundance: -; v_gene: TRBV5-6; CDR3aa: CASSRGEFGQPQHF
len: 16; j_gene: TRBJ2-2; abundance: -; v_gene: TRBV19; CDR3aa: CASSSGTPRGYGELFF
len: 16; j_gene: TRBJ1-4; abundance: few; v_gene: TRBV4-1; CDR3aa: CASSQPGRGRHEKLFF
len: 14; j_gene: TRBJ1-2; abundance: once; v_gene: TRBV4-1; CDR3aa: CASSQDDRASGYTF
len: 13; j_gene: TRBJ2-1; abundance: once; v_gene: TRBV6-4; CDR3aa: CASSQRENNEQFF
len: 16; j_gene: TRBJ1-3; abundance: -; v_gene: TRBV6-6; CDR3aa: CASRSDRDFSGNTIYF
len: 14; j_gene: TRBJ2-7; abundance: -; v_gene: TRBV6-6; CDR3aa: CASSYSTQTYEQYF
len: 17; j_gene: TRBJ1-1; abundance: -; v_gene: TRBV5-7; CDR3aa: CASSLDRGENQNTEAFF
len: 15; j_gene: TRBJ2-5; abundance: once; v_gene: TRBV5-1; CDR3aa: CASSYRPNRGETQYF